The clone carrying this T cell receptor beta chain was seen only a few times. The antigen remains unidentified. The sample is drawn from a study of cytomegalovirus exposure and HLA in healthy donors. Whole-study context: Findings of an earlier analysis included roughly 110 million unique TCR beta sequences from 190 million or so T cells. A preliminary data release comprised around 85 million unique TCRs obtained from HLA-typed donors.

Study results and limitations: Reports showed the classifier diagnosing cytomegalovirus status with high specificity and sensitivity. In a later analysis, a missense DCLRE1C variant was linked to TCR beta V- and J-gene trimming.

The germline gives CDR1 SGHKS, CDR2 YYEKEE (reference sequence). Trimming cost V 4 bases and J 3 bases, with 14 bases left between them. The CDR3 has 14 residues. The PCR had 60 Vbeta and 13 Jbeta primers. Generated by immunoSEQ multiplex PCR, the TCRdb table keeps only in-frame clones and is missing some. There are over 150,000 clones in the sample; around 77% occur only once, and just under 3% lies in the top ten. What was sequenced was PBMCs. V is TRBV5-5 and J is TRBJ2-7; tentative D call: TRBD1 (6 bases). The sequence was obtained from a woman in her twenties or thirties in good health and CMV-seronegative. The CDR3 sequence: CASSATRGGYEQYF. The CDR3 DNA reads TGTGCCAGCAGCGCTACCCGAGGGGGCTACGAGCAGTACTTC.